The rows below give T cell receptor beta chains drawn from one sample of a study of T cell repertoires in cytomegalovirus infection. Each CDR3 protein is one row after TCRdb ran MiXCR on the reads. The sample records some 200,000 distinct CDR3 sequences, approximately 19% being singletons. The sequencing sample was made of PBMCs. These receptors were obtained from a human donor in good health (CMV status not recorded). Some clones in this sample may be carry-over from other donors' samples. The CDR3 runs from the conserved cysteine through the conserved F or W. D genes are given only for firm matches. Expanded clones are given a class, and other clones once, few, many or no size at all.

v_call: TRBV7-8; d_call: NA; j_call: TRBJ1-3; cdr3_length: 16; clone_size: NA; cdr3_nt: TGTGCCAGCAGCTTAGAGAGGAGGTTAGCCGGAAACACCATATATTTT; cdr3_aa: CASSLERRLAGNTIYF
v_call: TRBV20-1; d_call: NA; j_call: TRBJ2-1; cdr3_length: 12; clone_size: few; cdr3_nt: TGCAGTGGGGGGTCCTCCTACAATGAGCAGTTCTTC; cdr3_aa: CSGGSSYNEQFF
v_call: TRBV3-1; d_call: NA; j_call: TRBJ2-1; cdr3_length: 15; clone_size: few; cdr3_nt: TGTGCCAGCAGCCCCGGTGGTAGCCCCTACAATGAGCAGTTCTTC; cdr3_aa: CASSPGGSPYNEQFF
v_call: TRBV2; d_call: TRBD1; j_call: TRBJ1-6; cdr3_length: 17; clone_size: NA; cdr3_nt: TGTGCCAGAAGAGCCGGGACAGTAAGCTCCTATAATTCACCCCTCCACTTT; cdr3_aa: CARRAGTVSSYNSPLHF
v_call: TRBV20-1; d_call: NA; j_call: TRBJ2-3; cdr3_length: 12; clone_size: few; cdr3_nt: TGCAGTGCTCCCCGATATCCAGATACGCAGTATTTT; cdr3_aa: CSAPRYPDTQYF
v_call: TRBV3-1; d_call: NA; j_call: TRBJ1-1; cdr3_length: 15; clone_size: few; cdr3_nt: TGTGCCAGCAGCCAAGATAGGGGACAGAACACTGAAGCTTTCTTT; cdr3_aa: CASSQDRGQNTEAFF
v_call: TRBV7-2; d_call: NA; j_call: TRBJ1-3; cdr3_length: 15; clone_size: many; cdr3_nt: TGTGCCAGCAGCTTAGACTGGAGCTCTGGAAACACCATATATTTT; cdr3_aa: CASSLDWSSGNTIYF
v_call: TRBV19; d_call: TRBD1; j_call: TRBJ1-1; cdr3_length: 19; clone_size: few; cdr3_nt: TGTGCCAGTAGTTTGGGGAGAAGCCGGGACAGGGTTCGGAACACTGAAGCTTTCTTT; cdr3_aa: CASSLGRSRDRVRNTEAFF
v_call: TRBV19; d_call: TRBD1; j_call: TRBJ1-5; cdr3_length: 16; clone_size: NA; cdr3_nt: TGTGCCAGTAGTAACGACAGGGGGCATAGCAATCAGCCCCAGCATTTT; cdr3_aa: CASSNDRGHSNQPQHF
v_call: TRBV2; d_call: NA; j_call: TRBJ2-1; cdr3_length: 16; clone_size: NA; cdr3_nt: TGTGCCAGCTTTTGGGGGGTCTCCATCACCTACAATGAGCAGTTCTTC; cdr3_aa: CASFWGVSITYNEQFF
v_call: TRBV7-8; d_call: NA; j_call: TRBJ2-2; cdr3_length: 15; clone_size: many; cdr3_nt: TGTGCCAGCAATCAACGGGCCTCCTACACCGGGGAGCTGTTTTTT; cdr3_aa: CASNQRASYTGELFF
v_call: TRBV11-2; d_call: TRBD1; j_call: TRBJ1-2; cdr3_length: 14; clone_size: NA; cdr3_nt: TGTGCCAGCAGATCACGCAGGACAGGAGATGGCTACACCTTC; cdr3_aa: CASRSRRTGDGYTF
v_call: TRBV7-6; d_call: NA; j_call: TRBJ2-6; cdr3_length: 17; clone_size: few; cdr3_nt: TGTGCCAGCAGCGGGGATCGGCTCCTCTCTGGGGCCAACGTCCTGACTTTC; cdr3_aa: CASSGDRLLSGANVLTF
v_call: TRBV11-3; d_call: TRBD2; j_call: TRBJ2-1; cdr3_length: 16; clone_size: many; cdr3_nt: TGTGCCAGCAGCCCCCCAGGGGAAGCGGGAGCTCAGGAGCAGTTCTTC; cdr3_aa: CASSPPGEAGAQEQFF
v_call: TRBV28; d_call: NA; j_call: TRBJ2-2; cdr3_length: 15; clone_size: few; cdr3_nt: TGTGCCAGCAGTTTAGAACAGCTAAACACCGGGGAGCTGTTTTTT; cdr3_aa: CASSLEQLNTGELFF
v_call: TRBV7-6; d_call: NA; j_call: TRBJ2-1; cdr3_length: 13; clone_size: many; cdr3_nt: TGTGCCAGCAGCTTAACTAGCTGGAATGAGCAGTTCTTC; cdr3_aa: CASSLTSWNEQFF
v_call: TRBV11-2; d_call: NA; j_call: TRBJ2-3; cdr3_length: 13; clone_size: few; cdr3_nt: TGTGCCAGCAGCTCCTACCGGGGGGATACGCAGTATTTT; cdr3_aa: CASSSYRGDTQYF
v_call: TRBV6-6; d_call: NA; j_call: TRBJ2-5; cdr3_length: 17; clone_size: NA; cdr3_nt: TGTGCCAGCAGTGACCGCCTCGGGACGGCCTTGGGAGAGACCCAGTACTTC; cdr3_aa: CASSDRLGTALGETQYF
v_call: TRBV29-1; d_call: NA; j_call: TRBJ1-5; cdr3_length: 19; clone_size: once; cdr3_nt: TGCAGCGTATTGGAATCCAATACAGGAACCGGGTATAGCAATCAGCCCCAGCATTTT; cdr3_aa: CSVLESNTGTGYSNQPQHF
v_call: TRBV9; d_call: NA; j_call: TRBJ2-7; cdr3_length: 14; clone_size: NA; cdr3_nt: TGTGCCAGCAGCGTAGGCCTACCATCCTACGAGCAGTACTTC; cdr3_aa: CASSVGLPSYEQYF
v_call: TRBV20-1; d_call: TRBD1; j_call: TRBJ2-7; cdr3_length: 15; clone_size: few; cdr3_nt: TGCAGTGCTAGATCCGGGACAGGGGGCCCCTACGAGCAGTACTTC; cdr3_aa: CSARSGTGGPYEQYF
v_call: TRBV15; d_call: TRBD2; j_call: TRBJ2-2; cdr3_length: 15; clone_size: NA; cdr3_nt: TGTGCCACCAGCGGCCTAGCGGGGGGACCCGGGGAGCTGTTTTTT; cdr3_aa: CATSGLAGGPGELFF
v_call: TRBV5-5; d_call: NA; j_call: TRBJ1-1; cdr3_length: 14; clone_size: few; cdr3_nt: TGTGCCAGCAGCTTGGTGCCGGCCCCATCTGAAGCTTTCTTT; cdr3_aa: CASSLVPAPSEAFF
v_call: TRBV12-5; d_call: NA; j_call: TRBJ2-7; cdr3_length: 14; clone_size: NA; cdr3_nt: TGTGCTAGTGCCCTCACAGTGGAATCTGGGGAGCAGTACTTC; cdr3_aa: CASALTVESGEQYF
v_call: TRBV12-3/TRBV12-4; d_call: NA; j_call: TRBJ1-5; cdr3_length: 14; clone_size: NA; cdr3_nt: TGTGCCAGCAGACCCCAGGGCTCTAATCAGCCCCAGCATTTT; cdr3_aa: CASRPQGSNQPQHF
v_call: TRBV14; d_call: NA; j_call: TRBJ1-2; cdr3_length: 14; clone_size: few; cdr3_nt: TGTGCCAGCAGCCAAGATTTGACAGGCAGTGGCTACACCTTC; cdr3_aa: CASSQDLTGSGYTF
v_call: TRBV6-2/TRBV6-3; d_call: NA; j_call: TRBJ2-7; cdr3_length: 14; clone_size: many; cdr3_nt: TGTGCCAGCAGGCAGGTTCCCAGCTCCTACGAGCAGTACTTC; cdr3_aa: CASRQVPSSYEQYF
v_call: TRBV4-3; d_call: NA; j_call: TRBJ2-7; cdr3_length: 13; clone_size: NA; cdr3_nt: TGCGCCAGCAGCCAAGGGACTGACTACGAGCAGTACTTC; cdr3_aa: CASSQGTDYEQYF
v_call: TRBV29-1; d_call: NA; j_call: TRBJ2-3; cdr3_length: 13; clone_size: few; cdr3_nt: TGCAGCGTTGAAGATCGCAGTCCTTCTGAGCAGTATTTT; cdr3_aa: CSVEDRSPSEQYF
v_call: TRBV19; d_call: NA; j_call: TRBJ2-2; cdr3_length: 17; clone_size: NA; cdr3_nt: TGTGCCAGTAGTAGGAGACGGTCCGGTTCGGACACCGGGGAGCTGTTTTTT; cdr3_aa: CASSRRRSGSDTGELFF
v_call: TRBV12-3/TRBV12-4; d_call: NA; j_call: TRBJ1-6; cdr3_length: 15; clone_size: many; cdr3_nt: TGTGCCAGCAGTTTAAGGGCAGATTATAATTCACCCCTCCACTTT; cdr3_aa: CASSLRADYNSPLHF
v_call: TRBV28; d_call: NA; j_call: TRBJ1-1; cdr3_length: 16; clone_size: NA; cdr3_nt: TGTGCCAGCACCCTAAGCCCGGGACGGGTGAACACTGAAGCTTTCTTT; cdr3_aa: CASTLSPGRVNTEAFF
v_call: TRBV7-3; d_call: NA; j_call: TRBJ2-3; cdr3_length: 15; clone_size: many; cdr3_nt: TGTGCCAGCAGCCGGCGGGGCGGGGCCCCAGATACGCAGTATTTT; cdr3_aa: CASSRRGGAPDTQYF
v_call: TRBV2; d_call: NA; j_call: TRBJ1-5; cdr3_length: 14; clone_size: NA; cdr3_nt: TGTGCCAGCAGTGCGGAAGGGGGGAATCAGCCCCAGCATTTT; cdr3_aa: CASSAEGGNQPQHF
v_call: TRBV7-6; d_call: TRBD1; j_call: TRBJ2-3; cdr3_length: 15; clone_size: few; cdr3_nt: TGTGCCAGCAGCCTTACAGGGGGCTTGGCAGATACGCAGTATTTT; cdr3_aa: CASSLTGGLADTQYF
v_call: TRBV20-1; d_call: TRBD1; j_call: TRBJ2-2; cdr3_length: 13; clone_size: few; cdr3_nt: TGCAGTGCCGAAGACAGGGGGCTTGGGGAGCTGTTTTTT; cdr3_aa: CSAEDRGLGELFF
v_call: TRBV6-8; d_call: NA; j_call: TRBJ2-3; cdr3_length: 13; clone_size: few; cdr3_nt: TGTGCCAGCAGTCCCAGCCTGTCAGATACGCAGTATTTT; cdr3_aa: CASSPSLSDTQYF
v_call: TRBV12-3/TRBV12-4; d_call: TRBD2; j_call: TRBJ2-3; cdr3_length: 18; clone_size: many; cdr3_nt: TGTGCCAGCAGTTTATTGGGTCTAGCGGGAGGGGCCACAGATACGCAGTATTTT; cdr3_aa: CASSLLGLAGGATDTQYF
v_call: TRBV7-3; d_call: NA; j_call: TRBJ1-1; cdr3_length: 13; clone_size: NA; cdr3_nt: TGTGCCAGCAGCCTAGGTAAGGGCACTGAAGCTTTCTTT; cdr3_aa: CASSLGKGTEAFF
v_call: TRBV6-2/TRBV6-3; d_call: NA; j_call: TRBJ1-1; cdr3_length: 14; clone_size: NA; cdr3_nt: TGTGCCAGCAGTTACGTTCCTACGAACACTGAAGCTTTCTTT; cdr3_aa: CASSYVPTNTEAFF
v_call: TRBV6-2/TRBV6-3; d_call: NA; j_call: TRBJ2-1; cdr3_length: 14; clone_size: NA; cdr3_nt: TGTGCCAGCAGTTACTCACCACTTCGGGCCGAGCAGTTCTTC; cdr3_aa: CASSYSPLRAEQFF
v_call: TRBV10-3; d_call: TRBD1; j_call: TRBJ1-5; cdr3_length: 15; clone_size: NA; cdr3_nt: TGTGCCATCAGTGAGTCGGGGGCAGGGGGTCAGCCCCAGCATTTT; cdr3_aa: CAISESGAGGQPQHF
v_call: TRBV29-1; d_call: NA; j_call: TRBJ2-5; cdr3_length: 13; clone_size: NA; cdr3_nt: TGCAGCGTTGCTGGGCAGGCTCAAGAGACCCAGTACTTC; cdr3_aa: CSVAGQAQETQYF
v_call: TRBV19; d_call: NA; j_call: TRBJ2-1; cdr3_length: 11; clone_size: many; cdr3_nt: TGTGCCATCATAGCGTTTACAGACCCGTTCTTC; cdr3_aa: CAIIAFTDPFF
v_call: TRBV7-9; d_call: NA; j_call: TRBJ1-5; cdr3_length: 13; clone_size: many; cdr3_nt: TGTGCCAGCAGCGCCGGGACAATGCAGCCCCAGCATTTT; cdr3_aa: CASSAGTMQPQHF